The present TCR beta chain was sequenced within a study of follicular helper T cells after annual influenza vaccination. Trimming took off 1 base at V and 5 bases at J, with 12 bases between the two ends. Germline CDR1 reads SGHTA; CDR2 reads FQGNSA. This CDR3 contains 14 residues. This clone was picked up a small number of times. Time point defined: 2015-2016 season, 7 days after influenza vaccination. Adults received seasonal inactivated influenza vaccine, with sorted blood CD4 subsets sequenced before and after. Sequenced by immunoSEQ multiplex PCR; TCRdb stores in-frame clones only, minus some. The sample yields about 1,400 clones, roughly four fifths seen once.

The source is an adult who received the influenza vaccine. V is TRBV7-2 and J is TRBJ2-7; no clear D gene. The source was CXCR5+ CD38+ circulating T follicular helper cells from blood, collected 7 days after influenza vaccination. Subset meaning: circulating Tfh, non-naive CD4+CXCR5+PD-1+ (ICOS+CD38+ or ICOS-CD38-). The CDR3 DNA sequence: TGTGCCAGCAGCTTAGAAGATAGCTCGCACGAGCAGTACTTC. Its translation is CASSLEDSSHEQYF. The whole variable domain, remainder taken from reference TRBV7-2 and TRBJ2-7, is GAGVSQSPSNKVTEKGKDVELRCDPISGHTALYWYRQSLGQGLEFLIYFQGNSAPDKSGLPSDRFSAERTGGSVSTLTIQRTQQEDSAVYLCASSLEDSSHEQYFGPGTRLTVT.